The 22 T cell receptor beta chains reported below all come from one sample, sequenced in a study of T cells in localized non-small cell lung cancer (dated by TCRdb to 2019 to 2021). Library generation was performed with the immunoSEQ multiplex PCR assay. The table comes from immuneACCESS by way of TCRdb, which keeps in-frame sequences with V and J called. Part of the clones is missing from these tables; in studies checked, under half for an unresolved V gene and the rest for unknown reasons. In all, the sample holds approximately 28,000 clones, and roughly 90% of those were seen once. The ten largest clones add up to less than 5% of the sample. This specimen consisted of peripheral blood mononuclear cells, obtained before any cancer treatment. Source of these receptors: a woman aged 40-70 years with stage III lung adenocarcinoma.

The gene calls are TRBV4-2 and TRBJ2-1; 7 nucleotides match TRBD2. There are 16 residues in the CDR3. The V and J ends lost 0 bases and 4 bases, in that order; junction bases with no gene match: 6. The germline CDR1 and CDR2 sequences are LGHNA and YNFKEQ. DNA for the CDR3: TGTGCCAGCAGCCAAGATTTCACGGGGGGATACAATGAGCAGTTCTTC. Protein: CASSQDFTGGYNEQFF.

The chain is built from TRBV5-1 and TRBJ2-3, with TRBD1 matching 8 bases. The junction had 8 bases not matched to a gene; V was cut back by 4 bases and J by 4 bases. CDR3 size: 15 residues. Looked up from germline, CDR1 is SGHRS and CDR2 is YFSETQ. The CDR3 DNA is TGCGCCAGCAGCAAAGGACAGGGTCGGGCAGATACGCAGTATTTT. Translation gives CASSKGQGRADTQYF.

This sequence joins TRBV7-9 and TRBJ2-7; the match to TRBD2 covers 9 bases. Germline CDR1 and CDR2: SEHNR and FQNEAQ (reference sequence). There are 15 residues in the CDR3. V shed 3 bases, J shed 5 bases, and the junction held 8 bases outside the gene matches. DNA for the CDR3: TGTGCCAGCAGCTTTGGTAGCGGGAGTAGAAACGAGCAGTACTTC. This sequence encodes CASSFGSGSRNEQYF. Full variable domain (outside the CDR3, taken from reference TRBV7-9 and TRBJ2-7): DTGVSQNPRHKITKRGQNVTFRCDPISEHNRLYWYRQTLGQGPEFLTYFQNEAQLEKSRLLSDRFSAERPKGSFSTLEIQRTEQGDSAMYLCASSFGSGSRNEQYFGPGTRLTVT.

J is TRBJ2-7 and V is TRBV28, with D perhaps given as TRBD1 or TRBD2 (5 bases each). The CDR3 has 13 amino acids. CDR1 MDHEN and CDR2 SYDVKM come from the germline V gene. Trimming left V 7 bases short and J 6 bases short, with 16 bases between. The CDR3 nucleotides are TGTGCCAGCACCGCCGGGACCGTGGGCGAGCAGTACTTC. The encoded protein is CASTAGTVGEQYF.

To note about this clone: This same CDR3 is encoded by further DNA sequences in the sample. The chain links TRBV5-1 to TRBJ1-3; no firm D call. Trimming stripped 0 bases from V and 0 bases from J, with 4 bases between. This CDR3 comprises 14 residues. Looked up from germline, CDR1 is SGHRS and CDR2 is YFSETQ. The DNA of the CDR3 is TGCGCCAGCAGCTTGGATCTCTCTGGAAACACCATATATTTT. Its protein product is CASSLDLSGNTIYF.

V gene TRBV5-1 combines with J gene TRBJ2-2; no clear D. Germline V gives CDR1 SGHRS, CDR2 YFSETQ. Trimming took off 2 bases at V and 0 bases at J, with 8 bases between the two ends. The CDR3 length is 15 residues. The CDR3 protein is CASSFTNPNTGELFF. The CDR3 bases are TGCGCCAGCAGCTTTACGAATCCGAACACCGGGGAGCTGTTTTTT.

The chain recombines TRBV7-9 with TRBJ2-2; 9 nucleotides agree with TRBD1. This CDR3 comprises 17 residues. The germline V gene has CDR1 SEHNR and CDR2 FQNEAQ (reference sequence). Trimming removed 5 bases from V and 5 bases from J; junction bases left unmatched: 12. The CDR3 bases are TGTGCCAGCAGCGAAAAAGGGAAACAGGGGGCAACCGGGGAGCTGTTTTTT. This encodes CASSEKGKQGATGELFF.

The rearrangement joins TRBV19 to TRBJ2-1; tentatively, D is TRBD1 or TRBD2 (5 bases each). This CDR3 contains 15 residues. Looked up from germline, CDR1 is LNHDA and CDR2 is SQIVND (reference sequence). The ends were cut back, 3 bases at V and 4 bases at J, with 13 bases in the middle. CDR3 sequence reads: CASSITGDPYNEQFF. Written as DNA, the CDR3 is TGTGCCAGTAGTATTACCGGGGACCCTTACAATGAGCAGTTCTTC.

This clone was detected only once. CDR3 DNA sequence: TGTGCCAGCAGCCTTTCGGCCTGGACTGAAGCTTTCTTT. Its protein product is CASSLSAWTEAFF. The chain employs TRBV4-2 and TRBJ1-1; the D is unclear. The CDR3 spans 13 residues. With 4 bases removed from V and 5 bases from J, the gap between germline ends came to 11 bases. Germline CDR1 LGHNA, CDR2 YNFKEQ.

The J gene is TRBJ2-1, the V gene TRBV2, with D perhaps TRBD1 (6 bases). V lost 4 bases, J lost 4 bases, and 11 bases lay in between. The CDR3 contains 14 residues. Germline loops: CDR1 SNHLY, CDR2 FYNNEI. CDR3 region: CASSGGQIYNEQFF. DNA for the CDR3: TGTGCCAGCAGTGGAGGACAGATATACAATGAGCAGTTCTTC.

CDR3 in DNA: TGTGCCAGTAGTATGGCCAGCGGGGTATATGAGCAGTTCTTC. This encodes CASSMASGVYEQFF. The chain links TRBV19 to TRBJ2-1; 7 bases are shared with TRBD2. The CDR3 spans 14 residues. Germline CDR1 is LNHDA and CDR2 is SQIVND (reference sequence). V was clipped by 3 bases and J by 8 bases; unmatched bases: 7.

This sequence joins TRBV7-6 and TRBJ2-7, with D perhaps TRBD2 (6 bases). Germline V gives CDR1 SGHVS, CDR2 FNYEAQ. Trimming removed 1 base at V and 7 bases at J, with 23 bases between. The CDR3 has 17 residues. CDR3 DNA: TGTGCCAGCAGCTTAGTGGCTAGCGCAAACTCGCCAAGGGAGCAGTACTTC. This sequence encodes CASSLVASANSPREQYF.

The chain links TRBV7-6 to TRBJ2-7, with TRBD2 identical over 8 bases. The germline CDR1 and CDR2 sequences are SGHVS and FNYEAQ. This CDR3 region has 15 residues. V trimming: 2 bases; J trimming: 2 bases; junction bases outside the gene matches: 5. The CDR3 region has the DNA TGTGCCAGCAGCTTATCGGGTAGCGGGGCCTACGAGCAGTACTTC. The encoded protein is CASSLSGSGAYEQYF.

This chain joins TRBV29-1 and TRBJ1-2; no reliable D call. With 4 bases removed from V and 8 bases from J, the gap between germline ends came to 17 bases. Germline V gives CDR1 SQVTM, CDR2 ANQGSEA. CDR3 size: 13 residues. The CDR3 DNA follows: TGCAGCGTTGGAGAGGTCTCGATGCGGGGCTACACCTTC. Translating it yields CSVGEVSMRGYTF.

This chain joins TRBV19 and TRBJ2-7; D possibly corresponds to TRBD2 (6 bases). Deletions cut 4 bases from V and 2 bases from J, with 15 bases between. Looked up from germline, CDR1 is LNHDA and CDR2 is SQIVND (reference sequence). This CDR3 contains 15 residues. Here the CDR3 reads CASSSLEGLAYEQYF. The CDR3 DNA reads as TGTGCCAGTAGTAGCTTGGAGGGATTGGCCTACGAGCAGTACTTC.

CDR3 in DNA: TGCGCCAGCAGTCAAGGCGCCGACTGGTCCTTATGGGGCTACACCTTC. It translates to CASSQGADWSLWGYTF. This chain connects TRBV23-1 to TRBJ1-2; D ambiguous. TRBV23-1 is given ORF status, its function remaining uncertain. CDR3 size: 16 residues. Trimming left V 2 bases short and J 8 bases short, with 21 bases between.

This sequence joins TRBV19 and TRBJ2-5; no reliable D call. The germline V gene has CDR1 LNHDA and CDR2 SQIVND (reference sequence). The CDR3 length is 14 residues. Trimming shortened V by 2 bases and J by 1 base, and 8 bases separated the two germline ends. Here the CDR3 reads CASSIQGIQETQYF. The CDR3 bases are TGTGCCAGTAGTATACAAGGCATCCAAGAGACCCAGTACTTC.

V usage is TRBV6-6 and J usage is TRBJ2-5; 8 bases match TRBD2. The end of the DNA fits TRBJ2-7 better, so the J call may be wrong. This CDR3 spans 15 amino acids. Germline values: CDR1 MNHNY, CDR2 SVGAGI (reference sequence). For the CDR3, the DNA is TGTGCCAGCAGTTACTCCACGGGAGGGGCCTACGAGCAGTACTTC. Residues: CASSYSTGGAYEQYF.

The gene calls are TRBV9 and TRBJ2-5, with TRBD1 identical over 8 bases. CDR3 length equals 14 residues. V shed 2 bases and J 5 bases; nucleotides not matched to a gene: 5. Germline-derived CDR1 and CDR2 are SGDLS and YYNGEE. The CDR3 coding sequence is TGTGCCAGCAGCGTCCAGGGGGCTGGGGAGACCCAGTACTTC. Translated, it gives CASSVQGAGETQYF.

The chain combines TRBV7-8 with TRBJ2-7; 7 bases line up with TRBD1. The germline CDR1 and CDR2 sequences are SGHVS and FQNEAQ. The CDR3 totals 13 residues. J was trimmed by 3 bases and V by 1 base; bases with no gene match: 0. CDR3 DNA sequence: TGTGCCAGCAGCTTAGACAGGGGCTACGAGCAGTACTTC. Translating it yields CASSLDRGYEQYF.

This chain uses TRBV27 with TRBJ1-4; a weak D match, TRBD1 (5 bases). V lost 7 bases and J lost 8, with 14 bases in between. This CDR3 region has 13 residues. From germline, CDR1 is MNHEY and CDR2 SMNVEV (reference sequence). CDR3 protein: CASMRQGEEKLFF. CDR3 in DNA: TGTGCCAGCATGAGGCAGGGAGAGGAAAAACTGTTTTTT.

The V call is TRBV19, the J call TRBJ1-1; a weak D match, TRBD1 (5 bases). The CDR3 consists of 11 residues. The germline gives CDR1 LNHDA, CDR2 SQIVND (reference sequence). Trimming cost V 3 bases and J 11 bases, with 10 bases left between them. The CDR3 DNA is TGTGCCAGTAGTATCGGGGGGGTGGCTTTCTTT. This gives the protein CASSIGGVAFF.